The source of this TCR beta chain is a study of response to subunit inactivated influenza vaccine. About this clonotype itself: Its antigen remains unidentified.

TCRdb reprocessed the RT-PCR reads with MiXCR, giving one entry per CDR3 protein. The sample has about 800,000 distinct CDR3 sequences, 20% to 25% seen once; the top ten hold about 9.4%. General study points: New T cells are recruited in small numbers by each seasonal influenza vaccination, according to the authors' suggestion.

V lost 1 base, J lost 6 bases, and 15 bases stayed unmatched. Germline V gives CDR1 MDHEN, CDR2 SYDVKM. The CDR3 extends over 19 amino acids. Sequencing was performed on PBMCs from blood, taken 4 to 6 days after vaccination. The chain carries TRBV28 and TRBJ1-5, with TRBD1 matching 10 bases. The sequence was collected from a man in his fifties who received an inactivated influenza vaccine. In DNA form, the CDR3 reads TGTGCCAGCAGTTTATCCTGGGGACAGGGGATTATCGTTACTCAGCCCCAGCATTTT. As protein: CASSLSWGQGIIVTQPQHF.